This T cell receptor (beta chain) is from a study of post-analysis software for immune sequencing data. Study-wide results and caveats: Patients used about 5 TRBV segments, including TRBV5-6, TRBV5-1 and TRBV20-1, more often than controls.

Presence of unique molecular identifiers characterized the TCR beta cDNA libraries. TCRdb used MiXCR to reprocess the PCR reads, holding one entry per CDR3 protein. The sample lists hundreds of thousands of distinct CDR3 sequences, about 27% seen once, with under 0.7% in the top ten. The CDR3 totals 14 residues. The V gene's germline CDR1 is LNHNV and CDR2 YYDKDF (reference sequence). V gave up 3 bases and J gave up 4 bases, with 12 bases separating them. With respect to this clonotype: Antigen unknown.

The J gene is TRBJ2-5, the V gene TRBV15, with a possible D match to TRBD1 (6 bases). This TCR came from a girl aged 5-17 years with multiple sclerosis. The specimen sequenced was blood. The CDR3, as DNA: TGTGCCACCAGCAGCACCAGGGGTTTAGAGACCCAGTACTTC. Amino acid sequence: CATSSTRGLETQYF.